This T cell receptor (beta chain) was sequenced for a study of blood T cells in healthy people across ages. Overall study findings and caveats: As age increased, TCR beta diversity per million T cells fell in a roughly linear fashion. Versus aged donors, long-lived donors had higher diversity and more naive CD4+ cells. PBMC samples, being unsorted, prevented any conclusive comparison of naive and antigen-experienced cells.

Combining a sample-barcoded 5' primer with a J-beta primer mix, a second PCR ran for roughly 6 to 12 cycles. All samples gave at least 3 million CDR3-containing paired-end reads. From the 5' RACE reads, TCRdb called clonotypes with MiXCR, one entry per CDR3 protein. The repertoire holds some 1 million distinct CDR3 sequences, 40% to 45% seen once, with approximately 17% in the top ten. Trimming left V 0 bases short and J 3 bases short, with 16 bases between. The CDR3 has 17 residues. From germline, CDR1 is SGHRS and CDR2 YFSETQ. A note on this clonotype: Antigen unknown.

This TCR came from an older woman in good health. The chain has TRBV5-1 and TRBJ2-1; D not certain. Sequencing was performed on blood. The CDR3 nucleotides read TGCGCCAGCAGCTTGGTTAGTGGCGGCGGATTCTACAATGAGCAGTTCTTC. Amino acids: CASSLVSGGGFYNEQFF.